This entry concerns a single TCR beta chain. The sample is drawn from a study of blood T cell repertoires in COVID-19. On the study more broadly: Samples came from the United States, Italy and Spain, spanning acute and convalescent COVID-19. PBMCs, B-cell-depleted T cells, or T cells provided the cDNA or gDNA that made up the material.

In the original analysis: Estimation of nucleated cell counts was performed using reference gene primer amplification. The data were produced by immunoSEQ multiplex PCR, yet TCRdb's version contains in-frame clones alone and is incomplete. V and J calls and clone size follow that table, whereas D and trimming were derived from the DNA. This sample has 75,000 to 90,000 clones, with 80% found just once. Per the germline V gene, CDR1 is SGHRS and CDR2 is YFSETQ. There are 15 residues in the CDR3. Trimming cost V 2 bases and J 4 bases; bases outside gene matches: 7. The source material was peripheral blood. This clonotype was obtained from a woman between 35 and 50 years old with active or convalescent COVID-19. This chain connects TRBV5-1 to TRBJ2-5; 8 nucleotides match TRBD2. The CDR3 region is CASSLQAGGRETQYF. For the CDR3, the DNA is TGCGCCAGCAGCTTACAGGCGGGGGGCAGAGAGACCCAGTACTTC.